The 32 T cell receptor beta chains given below trace back to one sample, sequenced in a study of T-cell reconstitution after alpha-beta-depleted transplantation in children. The TCRbeta library incorporated unique molecular identifiers. Each CDR3 protein gets one entry after TCRdb re-called the PCR reads with MiXCR. The sample contains 260,000 or so distinct CDR3 sequences, 12% of which appear only once. The sequencing used PBMCs from the stem cell graft donor, collected from the stem cell graft. Every receptor here comes from a human donor who donated a stem cell graft to a child with acute lymphoblastic leukemia.

This clonotype has a count of ten or more. This sequence joins TRBV12-3 or TRBV12-4 and TRBJ2-1, with D possibly matching TRBD1 (6 bases). V lost 5 bases and J 4 bases, leaving 21 bases between the germline ends. The CDR3 contains 17 residues. CDR3 sequence: CASSPVGRQAPYNEQFF. The CDR3, as DNA: TGTGCCAGCAGTCCCGTAGGTCGACAGGCCCCATACAATGAGCAGTTCTTC.

This clonotype was counted at least ten times. The chain links TRBV5-1 to TRBJ2-7; possibly TRBD2 for D (6 bases). The germline CDR1 and CDR2 sequences are SGHRS and YFSETQ. The V gene lost 0 bases and the J gene lost 6 bases, with 13 bases spanning the gap. This CDR3 is built from 14 residues. This chain's CDR3 is CASSLGSSGAEQYF. CDR3 coding DNA: TGCGCCAGCAGCTTGGGGAGCTCGGGAGCCGAGCAGTACTTC.

This clonotype was recorded many times. DNA of the CDR3: TGCGCCAGCAGCTTGGACGCGGTGGGCGAGCAGTACTTC. Protein sequence: CASSLDAVGEQYF. The chain joins TRBV5-1 to TRBJ2-7, with D uncertain. Trimming removed 0 bases from V and 6 bases from J, with 10 bases in between. The CDR3 length is 13 residues. Germline CDR1 and CDR2: SGHRS and YFSETQ.

The chain uses TRBV20-1 and TRBJ1-2; D is unclear. CDR3 length: 11 residues. V was trimmed by 5 bases and J by 7 bases, leaving 11 bases between them. CDR1 and CDR2 (germline): DFQATT, SNEGSKA (reference sequence). The CDR3 sequence: CSAQTDPGYTF. CDR3 DNA sequence: TGCAGTGCTCAAACGGATCCTGGCTACACCTTC.

The sample holds many counts of this clonotype. The rearrangement joins TRBV28 to TRBJ2-1; 9 positions agree with TRBD1. This CDR3 has 14 amino acids. Trimming took 5 bases from V and 15 from J; bases not matched to a gene: 14. Germline V gene data show CDR1 as MDHEN and CDR2 as SYDVKM. The CDR3 spells CASSTRTGATVMFF. The CDR3 DNA is TGTGCCAGCAGTACCAGGACAGGGGCCACGGTTATGTTCTTC.

This clonotype was seen repeatedly, ten times or more. The chain recombines TRBV20-1 with TRBJ2-5, with D unclear. Germline assignment: CDR1 DFQATT and CDR2 SNEGSKA (reference sequence). The CDR3 runs 12 residues. Trimming removed 5 bases from V and 3 bases from J, with 10 bases in between. The CDR3 DNA reads as TGCAGTGCTGGCCGAAGGGAAGAGACCCAGTACTTC. This encodes CSAGRREETQYF.

This clonotype was recorded at least ten times. The chain employs TRBV3-1 and TRBJ2-7, with a weak D call TRBD2 (5 bases). CDR1 LGHDT and CDR2 YNNKEL come from the germline V gene (reference sequence). This CDR3 contains 15 residues. V gave up 1 base and J gave up 3 bases, with 13 bases separating them. The CDR3 loop reads CASSQAGVVLYEQYF. The CDR3 DNA follows: TGTGCCAGCAGCCAAGCCGGGGTGGTGCTCTACGAGCAGTACTTC.

This clonotype showed up just a few times. The chain combines TRBV7-9 with TRBJ2-2; a weak D match, TRBD2 (6 bases). The V gene's germline CDR1 is SEHNR and CDR2 FQNEAQ (reference sequence). This CDR3 region has 16 residues. V was shortened by 6 bases and J by 0 bases, with 14 bases between the two germline ends. The chain's CDR3 is CASRVGGAANTGELFF. CDR3 nucleotide sequence: TGTGCCAGCAGAGTCGGAGGGGCCGCGAACACCGGGGAGCTGTTTTTT.

This clonotype was picked up many times. The CDR3 region is CSVGKGPEAFF. CDR3 sequence (DNA): TGCAGCGTTGGTAAGGGGCCTGAAGCTTTCTTT. The genes are TRBV29-1 and TRBJ1-1; D is possibly TRBD1 (5 bases). The CDR3 sequence is 11 residues long. Trimming left V 4 bases short and J 6 bases short, with 9 bases between. Germline V gene lookup returns CDR1 SQVTM and CDR2 ANQGSEA.

Ten or more counts support this clonotype. The chain joins TRBV9 to TRBJ1-4, with a tentative D call TRBD1 (5 bases). Germline lookup yields CDR1 SGDLS and CDR2 YYNGEE. The CDR3 contains 17 residues. Trimming removed 0 bases from V and 0 bases from J, with 12 bases in between. The CDR3 loop reads CASSVEGRATTNEKLFF. In DNA form, the CDR3 reads TGTGCCAGCAGCGTAGAAGGCAGGGCAACAACTAATGAAAAACTGTTTTTT. The full variable domain, completed using reference TRBV9 and TRBJ1-4, is DSGVTQTPKHLITATGQRVTLRCSPRSGDLSVYWYQQSLDQGLQFLIQYYNGEERAKGNILERFSAQQFPDLHSELNLSSLELGDSALYFCASSVEGRATTNEKLFFGSGTQLSVL.

This clonotype was seen repeatedly, ten times or more. This chain connects TRBV6-5 to TRBJ1-4, with a tentative D call TRBD1 (6 bases). Germline-derived CDR1 and CDR2 are MNHEY and SVGAGI. There are 15 residues in the CDR3. Deletions cut 2 bases from V and 10 bases from J, with 17 bases between. The CDR3 region is CASSYGWQGIGKLFF. The CDR3 coding sequence is TGTGCCAGCAGTTACGGGTGGCAGGGGATTGGAAAACTGTTTTTT.

The sample holds many counts of this clonotype. V is TRBV20-1 and J is TRBJ1-2; no clear D gene. The CDR3 loop spans 13 amino acids. The ends were cut back, 4 bases at V and 4 bases at J, with 13 bases in the middle. Germline assignment: CDR1 DFQATT and CDR2 SNEGSKA (reference sequence). Here the CDR3 reads CSAILSTIYGYTF. CDR3 in DNA: TGCAGTGCTATCCTTTCCACCATCTATGGCTACACCTTC.

This clonotype was found many times. V gene TRBV7-2 combines with J gene TRBJ1-1; no reliable D call. The germline V gene encodes CDR1 SGHTA and CDR2 FQGNSA. V was cut by 0 bases and J by 8 bases, with 13 bases left in between. The CDR3 is 14 residues long. The CDR3 protein is CASSLATAHTEAFF. Here the CDR3 DNA reads TGTGCCAGCAGCTTAGCCACAGCCCATACGGAAGCTTTCTTT.

Comments on this clonotype: This could be a read error, since a much larger clone is one nucleotide away. The rearrangement joins TRBV6-1 to TRBJ2-5, with 7 nucleotides matching TRBD1. The J segment lost 5 bases and the V segment lost 8 bases, leaving 8 bases of the junction unmatched. Germline values: CDR1 MNHNS, CDR2 SASEGT. The length of the CDR3 is 13 residues. CDR3 in DNA: TGTGCCAGCGGCGGACAGGAAAGGGAGACCCAGTACTTC. Its protein is CASGGQERETQYF.

The rearrangement links TRBV20-1 to TRBJ2-4; 10 nucleotides line up with TRBD2. CDR1 and CDR2 from the germline V gene are DFQATT and SNEGSKA (reference sequence). The CDR3 runs 16 residues. The junction had 15 bases not matched to a gene; V was cut back by 4 bases and J by 9 bases. CDR3 protein: CSAIPSGRVFESIQYF. CDR3 coding DNA: TGCAGTGCTATCCCTAGCGGGAGAGTGTTCGAGTCCATTCAGTACTTC.

Many counts were recorded for this clonotype. The chain employs TRBV29-1 and TRBJ1-2, with 10 bases matching TRBD1. After removal of 6 bases from V and 3 bases from J, the junction contained 4 bases not matched to a gene. Germline V gene sequence: CDR1 SQVTM, CDR2 ANQGSEA. CDR3 length: 13 residues. The CDR3 protein is CSVKTGGDYGYTF. In DNA form, the CDR3 reads TGCAGCGTCAAGACAGGGGGCGACTATGGCTACACCTTC.

Ten or more counts support this clonotype. Its ends do not fully match the called genes, so a read error is possible. This rearrangement joins TRBV5-1 to TRBJ2-2, with D uncertain. Germline loops: CDR1 SGHRS, CDR2 YFSETQ. The CDR3 contains 13 residues. CDR3 region: CASSLGNTGELFF. CDR3 nucleotides: TGTGCCAGCAGCTTAGGAAACACCGGGGAGCTGTTTTTT.

This clonotype came up many times. V gene TRBV27 combines with J gene TRBJ2-7, with D possibly called TRBD1 or TRBD2 (5 bases each). V was pared by 6 bases and J by 2 bases, with 14 bases between. CDR1 and CDR2 from the germline V gene are MNHEY and SMNVEV (reference sequence). CDR3 length: 14 amino acids. CDR3 sequence reads: CASSSGTAAYEQYF. The CDR3 DNA follows: TGTGCCAGCAGCTCCGGGACGGCAGCCTACGAGCAGTACTTC.

This clonotype has a count of ten or more. V usage is TRBV20-1 and J usage is TRBJ2-7, with TRBD1 identical over 9 bases. The CDR3 contains 13 residues. With 6 bases clipped from V and 4 bases from J, the junction kept 7 bases outside the gene matches. The V gene's germline CDR1 is DFQATT and CDR2 SNEGSKA (reference sequence). CDR3 coding DNA: TGCAGTGCCCTGACAGGGGGTCCGTACGAGCAGTACTTC. Translated, it gives CSALTGGPYEQYF.

This clonotype was detected ten times or more. J is TRBJ2-2 and V is TRBV6-1, with 8 positions matching TRBD2. Germline V lookup: CDR1 MNHNS, CDR2 SASEGT. V was clipped by 6 bases and J by 1 base; unmatched bases: 13. The CDR3 contains 18 residues. CDR3 nucleotides: TGTGCCAGCAGCGCTCGAAAGTTTACTAGCGGGAACACCGGGGAGCTGTTTTTT. This gives the protein CASSARKFTSGNTGELFF.

The chain joins TRBV23-1 to TRBJ2-5; D tentatively reads TRBD1 or TRBD2 (5 bases each). TRBV23-1 has ORF status, its function being uncertain. CDR3 size: 15 residues. Trimming pared 6 bases from V and 3 bases from J, leaving 17 bases between. Here the CDR3 reads CASSRWDQPEETQYF. In DNA, the CDR3 is TGCGCCAGCAGCCGTTGGGACCAACCGGAAGAGACCCAGTACTTC.

The J gene is TRBJ1-5, the V gene TRBV5-1, with TRBD1 identical over 9 bases. This CDR3 comprises 17 residues. V shed 0 bases and J 5 bases; nucleotides not matched to a gene: 9. Germline V CDR1 and CDR2: SGHRS, YFSETQ. The CDR3 sequence is CASSLGLQGALDQPQHF. The CDR3 DNA is TGCGCCAGCAGCTTGGGTCTACAGGGGGCGCTGGATCAGCCCCAGCATTTT.

In this sample, this clonotype turned up many times. The chain couples TRBV7-2 to TRBJ2-5, with 12 bases matching TRBD2. The CDR3 is 16 amino acids. Trimming removed 5 bases from V and 4 bases from J; junction bases left unmatched: 8. CDR1 and CDR2 from the germline V gene are SGHTA and FQGNSA. The CDR3 protein is CASSAVGGLAGETQYF. In DNA, the CDR3 is TGTGCCAGCAGCGCAGTAGGGGGACTAGCGGGAGAGACCCAGTACTTC.

This clonotype has ten or more counts. This chain links TRBV7-2 with TRBJ1-3, with TRBD1 matching over 10 bases. CDR3 size: 17 residues. Germline assignment: CDR1 SGHTA and CDR2 FQGNSA. The V gene end was trimmed by 3 bases and the J gene end by 2 bases; junction bases not matched to a gene: 7. The CDR3 sequence is CASSFNRDRGTGNTIYF. CDR3 coding DNA: TGTGCCAGCAGCTTTAACCGGGACAGGGGTACTGGAAACACCATATATTTT. Looking up the rest from reference TRBV7-2 and TRBJ1-3 gives the full variable domain: GAGVSQSPSNKVTEKGKDVELRCDPISGHTALYWYRQSLGQGLEFLIYFQGNSAPDKSGLPSDRFSAERTGGSVSTLTIQRTQQEDSAVYLCASSFNRDRGTGNTIYFGEGSWLTVV.

This clonotype showed up many times. The rearrangement uses TRBV4-2 and TRBJ1-5, with D perhaps TRBD1 (6 bases). There are 17 residues in the CDR3. V dropped 8 bases and J dropped 2 bases, with 22 bases sitting between them. Germline V CDR1 and CDR2: LGHNA, YNFKEQ. CDR3 bases: TGTGCCAGCGCCCAGACGGGGGCAGAGCAGCGCAATCAGCCCCAGCATTTT. Encoded protein: CASAQTGAEQRNQPQHF.

This clonotype was observed at least ten times. The genes are TRBV28 and TRBJ2-4, with TRBD2 matching 7 bases. The V gene's germline CDR1 is MDHEN and CDR2 SYDVKM. The CDR3 contains 15 residues. Unmatched junction bases numbered 13, after V lost 5 bases and J lost 9 bases. The CDR3 loop is CASSPRTGGIGIQYF. The CDR3 region has the DNA TGTGCCAGCAGTCCCCGGACCGGGGGGATTGGCATTCAGTACTTC.

This clonotype was seen at least ten times. V and J are TRBV10-3 and TRBJ2-1; 7 nucleotides align to TRBD2. The CDR3 sequence is 15 residues long. Germline V gene lookup returns CDR1 ENHRY and CDR2 SYGVKD. V dropped 6 bases and J dropped 4; count of bases not matched to a gene: 9. This chain's CDR3 is CAIRTSVSSYNEQFF. In nucleotides, the CDR3 is TGTGCCATCAGAACTAGCGTTAGCTCTTACAATGAGCAGTTCTTC.

The chain combines TRBV4-2 with TRBJ2-7; D might be TRBD1 or TRBD2, each matching 5 bases. The V end was cut by 1 base, the J end by 2 bases, with 9 bases between. The CDR3 is 14 residues long. Germline V lookup: CDR1 LGHNA, CDR2 YNFKEQ. CDR3 coding DNA: TGTGCCAGCAGCCAAGTTGGGACCACCTACGAGCAGTACTTC. Encoded protein: CASSQVGTTYEQYF.

This clonotype was observed at least ten times. V is TRBV5-1 and J is TRBJ2-1; 10 nucleotides line up with TRBD2. Germline V gives CDR1 SGHRS, CDR2 YFSETQ. The CDR3 covers 16 residues. V lost 2 bases, J lost 10 bases, and 12 bases stayed unmatched. The CDR3 loop reads CASSFLDSGGALEQFF. The CDR3 DNA sequence: TGCGCCAGCAGCTTCCTTGACAGCGGGGGGGCCCTCGAGCAGTTCTTC.

This clonotype was found many times. V usage is TRBV12-3 or TRBV12-4 and J usage is TRBJ2-3; 10 bases align to TRBD1. The CDR3 runs 15 residues. The junction had 7 bases not matched to a gene; V was cut back by 7 bases and J by 3 bases. CDR3 loop: CASTTGQGRTDTQYF. CDR3 DNA sequence: TGTGCCAGCACCACGGGACAGGGGAGGACAGATACGCAGTATTTT.

This clonotype occurred many times. The chain couples TRBV4-2 to TRBJ2-1; 14 bases are a match to TRBD2. Germline CDR1 reads LGHNA; CDR2 reads YNFKEQ. J was trimmed by 8 bases and V by 3 bases; bases with no gene match: 12. The length of the CDR3 is 18 residues. The CDR3 nucleotides read TGTGCCAGCAGCCAGGCAAGACTAGCGGGAGGGCGAGGGGATGAGCAGTTCTTC. Amino acid sequence: CASSQARLAGGRGDEQFF.

This clonotype has ten or more counts. The chain carries TRBV7-9 and TRBJ2-3; 12 nucleotides match TRBD2. Germline-derived CDR1 and CDR2 are SEHNR and FQNEAQ (reference sequence). The length of the CDR3 is 16 residues. V trimming: 5 bases; J trimming: 0 bases; junction bases outside the gene matches: 3. As DNA, the CDR3 is TGTGCCAGCAGCCCCGGGACTAGCGGGAGCACAGATACGCAGTATTTT. This codes for CASSPGTSGSTDTQYF.